Shown below are 18 T cell receptor beta chains from a single sample sequenced in a study of cytomegalovirus exposure and HLA in healthy donors. PCR employed 60 Vbeta and 13 Jbeta primers. Sequenced by immunoSEQ multiplex PCR; TCRdb stores in-frame clones only, minus some. There are some 110,000 clones in the sample; 70% to 85% occur only once, and 9.5% to 15% lies in the top ten. Specimen: PBMCs. The receptors shown here come from a woman in her thirties or forties in good health and CMV-seropositive.

The J gene is TRBJ2-7, the V gene TRBV27, with TRBD2 identical over 10 bases. Germline loops: CDR1 MNHEY, CDR2 SMNVEV (reference sequence). The CDR3 runs 15 residues. The trim removed 8 bases at V and 3 bases at J, leaving 10 bases unmatched. As DNA, the CDR3 is TGTGCCAGCCTCTTTAAACTAGCGGGATTCTACGAGCAGTACTTC. Translating gives CASLFKLAGFYEQYF.

The CDR3 DNA reads as TGTGCCGCTAAGGGGCAGGGTGATAACACCATATATTTT. This encodes CAAKGQGDNTIYF. The chain recombines TRBV28 with TRBJ1-3, with a weak D call TRBD1 (5 bases). The CDR3 contains 13 residues. Trimming left V 11 bases short and J 7 bases short, with 18 bases between. Germline CDR1 reads MDHEN; CDR2 reads SYDVKM. The entire variable domain, with the rest obtained from reference TRBV28 and TRBJ1-3, is as follows: DVKVTQSSRYLVKRTGEKVFLECVQDMDHENMFWYRQDPGLGLRLIYFSYDVKMKEKGDIPEGYSVSREKKERFSLILESASTNQTSMYLCAAKGQGDNTIYFGEGSWLTVV.

The chain carries TRBV2 and TRBJ1-2, with 8 bases that match TRBD1. The CDR3 covers 14 residues. CDR1 and CDR2 (germline): SNHLY, FYNNEI. V shed 2 bases and J 8 bases; nucleotides not matched to a gene: 7. The CDR3 nucleotides read TGTGCCAGCAGTGAACAGGGGGCCGGGCGCGGCTACACCTTC. This sequence encodes CASSEQGAGRGYTF.

The rearrangement uses TRBV5-1 and TRBJ1-2; 7 bases are shared with TRBD1. The V gene end was trimmed by 3 bases and the J gene end by 4 bases; junction bases not matched to a gene: 3. The CDR3 sequence is 13 residues long. The V gene's germline CDR1 is SGHRS and CDR2 YFSETQ. CDR3 nucleotide sequence: TGCGCCAGCAGCTCGGGACAGAGCTATGGCTACACCTTC. Encoded protein: CASSSGQSYGYTF.

The gene calls are TRBV28 and TRBJ1-5; D not certain. The V end lost 4 bases, the J end lost 3 bases, and 16 bases lay between the germline ends. Germline V gives CDR1 MDHEN, CDR2 SYDVKM. This CDR3 is 16 amino acids long. The chain's CDR3 is CASSSILPSYNQPQHF. The CDR3 DNA is TGTGCCAGCAGTTCTATTCTCCCGTCCTACAATCAGCCCCAGCATTTT.

This chain joins TRBV30 and TRBJ2-7; D ambiguous. CDR1 is GTSNPN, CDR2 SVGIG, per germline (reference sequence). V was clipped by 3 bases and J by 3 bases, with 6 bases between them. This CDR3 contains 11 residues. The CDR3 region has the DNA TGTGCCTGGAGCTCCGGCTACGAGCAGTACTTC. This sequence encodes CAWSSGYEQYF.

This chain connects TRBV9 to TRBJ1-4, with a possible D match to TRBD1 (6 bases). V was pared by 0 bases and J by 4 bases, with 13 bases between. The CDR3 length is 16 residues. Germline CDR1 reads SGDLS; CDR2 reads YYNGEE. The CDR3 is CASSVAAGGINEKLFF. The CDR3 DNA reads as TGTGCCAGCAGCGTAGCTGCGGGGGGCATTAATGAAAAACTGTTTTTT.

The V and J genes are TRBV29-1 and TRBJ1-2; D not resolved. This CDR3 spans 12 amino acids. V was pared by 3 bases and J by 4 bases, with 9 bases between. Germline V lookup: CDR1 SQVTM, CDR2 ANQGSEA. The CDR3 bases are TGCAGCGTTGACCGGGGTGGCTATGGCTACACCTTC. This codes for CSVDRGGYGYTF.

This clone was seen only once. The chain uses TRBV6-4 and TRBJ2-1; D might be TRBD1 (5 bases). The CDR3 consists of 15 residues. V shed 2 bases and J shed 5 bases, with 13 bases lying between them. Germline CDR1 MRHNA, CDR2 SNTAGT. The CDR3 spells CASSDQGTPNNEQFF. The CDR3 nucleotides are TGTGCCAGCAGTGACCAGGGAACCCCAAACAATGAGCAGTTCTTC.

The genes are TRBV15 and TRBJ1-2; D is ambiguous. V was trimmed by 0 bases and J by 5 bases, leaving 13 bases between them. This CDR3 spans 15 amino acids. The V gene's germline CDR1 is LNHNV and CDR2 YYDKDF (reference sequence). CDR3 DNA: TGTGCCACCAGCAGAGATCCAGGTCCCAGGTATGGCTACACCTTC. It yields the protein CATSRDPGPRYGYTF.

The chain has TRBV7-8 and TRBJ2-6; the match to TRBD2 covers 8 bases. The J segment lost 0 bases and the V segment lost 2 bases, leaving 6 bases of the junction unmatched. Per the germline V gene, CDR1 is SGHVS and CDR2 is FQNEAQ. This CDR3 has 18 residues. CDR3 in amino acids: CASSLPGLDFSGANVLTF. The CDR3 DNA follows: TGTGCCAGCAGCTTACCGGGACTAGACTTCTCTGGGGCCAACGTCCTGACTTTC.

The CDR3 bases are TGTGCCATCAGCCTCGGGACTAGCGGGAAAACCAACACCGGGGAGCTGTTTTTT. Translation: CAISLGTSGKTNTGELFF. The V gene is TRBV10-3, the J gene TRBJ2-2, with 13 bases lining up with TRBD2. Trimming at V came to 6 bases and at J to 2 bases, leaving 9 bases not matched to a gene. The CDR3 totals 18 residues. Germline assignment: CDR1 ENHRY and CDR2 SYGVKD.

In its sample, this clone was seen a few times. This chain links TRBV6-5 with TRBJ2-4; D may be TRBD2 (8 bases). Germline CDR1 and CDR2: MNHEY and SVGAGI. The V and J ends lost 6 bases and 6 bases respectively, with 18 bases between them. The CDR3 has 15 residues. The CDR3 spells CASSRDRAGGNIQYF. The CDR3 DNA follows: TGTGCCAGCAGCCGAGACAGGGCGGGAGGAAACATTCAGTACTTC.

V gene TRBV5-5 combines with J gene TRBJ2-3, with D possibly being TRBD1 (7 bases). The length of the CDR3 is 15 residues. V lost 1 base and J 6 bases, leaving 15 bases between the germline ends. Germline V lookup: CDR1 SGHKS, CDR2 YYEKEE (reference sequence). CDR3 DNA: TGTGCCAGCAGCTTGCGTCAGGGGGGAATTGATACGCAGTATTTT. It specifies CASSLRQGGIDTQYF.

This clone was seen only once. V and J are TRBV19 and TRBJ2-4, with 8 bases aligning to TRBD1. J lost 6 bases, V lost 5 bases, and 15 bases had no gene match. CDR1 and CDR2 from the germline V gene are LNHDA and SQIVND (reference sequence). The CDR3 is 17 amino acids. The CDR3 region is CASSVRTGNLDRNIQYF. Here the CDR3 DNA reads TGTGCCAGTAGTGTTAGGACAGGGAACCTTGACAGAAACATTCAGTACTTC. The variable domain in full, completed from reference TRBV19 and TRBJ2-4, reads DGGITQSPKYLFRKEGQNVTLSCEQNLNHDAMYWYRQDPGQGLRLIYYSQIVNDFQKGDIAEGYSVSREKKESFPLTVTSAQKNPTAFYLCASSVRTGNLDRNIQYFGAGTRLSVL.

V and J are TRBV5-4 and TRBJ2-1; 7 bases fit TRBD2. V shed 0 bases and J 9 bases; nucleotides not matched to a gene: 9. CDR1 and CDR2 from the germline V gene are SGHNT and YYREEE (reference sequence). CDR3 length: 15 amino acids. The CDR3 DNA reads as TGTGCCAGCAGCTTGGATGCAGTGGGGGGGACTGAGCAGTTCTTC. Its translation: CASSLDAVGGTEQFF.

The CDR3 sequence: CAWKRDRLNTEAFF. The CDR3 region has the DNA TGTGCCTGGAAACGGGACAGGTTGAACACTGAAGCTTTCTTT. The rearrangement joins TRBV30 to TRBJ1-1, with 8 bases matching TRBD1. This CDR3 is built from 14 residues. V lost 4 bases and J lost 0; bases outside the gene matches: 4. Germline assignment: CDR1 GTSNPN and CDR2 SVGIG (reference sequence).

This clone turned up a few times. The chain joins TRBV7-9 to TRBJ1-2, with D maybe TRBD1 (5 bases). This CDR3 spans 13 amino acids. Trimming took 10 bases from V and 4 from J, leaving 16 bases between them. Germline assignment: CDR1 SEHNR and CDR2 FQNEAQ (reference sequence). The CDR3 DNA is TGTGCCACCCGAGGCGACAGAGGCTATGGCTACACCTTC. This translates into CATRGDRGYGYTF.